This T cell receptor beta chain comes out of a study of cytomegalovirus exposure and HLA in healthy donors. With 60 Vbeta and 13 Jbeta primers, the PCR was carried out. Here immunoSEQ multiplex PCR was the method, and the copy in TCRdb shows in-frame clones only, minus some. The sample contains 120,000 or so clones, roughly 70% of which appear only once. This clone was counted between two and nine times. The origin of this receptor is a middle-aged woman in good health and CMV-seropositive. The sample was PBMCs.

For the CDR3, the DNA is TGTGCCAGCGTTTTAGCGGGGGGGGCTGAGCAGTTCTTC. It yields the protein CASVLAGGAEQFF. V is TRBV28 and J is TRBJ2-1, with 11 bases fitting TRBD2. Germline V gene lookup returns CDR1 MDHEN and CDR2 SYDVKM. CDR3 length equals 13 residues. Trimming cost V 8 bases and J 9 bases; bases outside gene matches: 6.